The text below deals with one TCR beta chain. Its antigen is unidentified. Of the isolated RNA, all was reverse transcribed, and so the sequenced material was expressed TCRB transcripts. Produced via immunoSEQ multiplex PCR; TCRdb's table is partial and in-frame only. The table has a few hundred thousand clones, roughly 20% seen once. Germline V gene lookup returns CDR1 SGHTA and CDR2 FQGNSA. The V gene end was trimmed by 4 bases and the J gene end by 3 bases; junction bases not matched to a gene: 6. This CDR3 has 15 amino acids. These data originate in a study of beta chain features in type 1 diabetes. In the study overall: No patient-donor differences in age, gender, total cells or subset yield.

Study outcomes and limitations: Moderately but significantly shorter TCRB CDR3s were found in Type 1 diabetes patients in all four CD4+ subsets.

This sequence joins TRBV7-2 and TRBJ1-5; 7 bases line up with TRBD1. The sequenced sample was naive CD4+ T cells from blood. The origin of this receptor is a woman aged 40-49 years with type 1 diabetes. CDR3 residues: CASSSQGSNNQPQHF. The CDR3 coding sequence is TGTGCCAGCAGCTCACAGGGGAGTAACAATCAGCCCCAGCATTTT.